This T cell receptor (beta chain) was obtained from a study of blood T cell repertoires in COVID-19. For the study at large: Material from acute and convalescent COVID-19 was sourced from the United States, Italy and Spain. In each case, the material was cDNA or gDNA derived from T cells, B-cell-depleted T cells, or PBMCs.

Trimming took 2 bases from V and 2 from J, leaving 8 bases between them. Germline V gene sequence: CDR1 SGHNT, CDR2 YENEEA. CDR3 length: 14 amino acids. Original data processing: Estimated nucleated cell counts came from reference gene primer amplification. Only in-frame clones appear in the TCRdb table, and some are missing; sequencing was by immunoSEQ multiplex PCR. V, J and clone size are those of that table, while D and trimming were read from the DNA. The repertoire has roughly 150,000 clones, approximately 90% of them found once; the top ten carry under 2.5%. The sequence was collected from a woman between 65 and 79 years old with acute or convalescent COVID-19. Sequenced input: peripheral blood. The chain recombines TRBV11-3 with TRBJ2-3; D is uncertain. For the CDR3, the DNA is TGTGCCAGCAGCTTATCTCGAGTCACAGATACGCAGTATTTT. This gives the protein CASSLSRVTDTQYF.